Below are 16 T cell receptor beta chains sequenced from a single sample in a study of cytomegalovirus exposure and HLA in healthy donors. 13 Jbeta primers and 60 Vbeta primers were used for the PCR. Generated by immunoSEQ multiplex PCR, the TCRdb table keeps only in-frame clones and is missing some. The table includes approximately 190,000 clones, around 87% detected once. Sequenced material: PBMCs. The receptors were sampled from a man between 25 and 39 years old in good health and CMV-seronegative.

The chain carries TRBV30 and TRBJ2-2; TRBD1 might be the D (5 bases). There are 15 residues in the CDR3. The V and J ends lost 4 bases and 1 base respectively, with 13 bases between them. Germline CDR1 is GTSNPN and CDR2 is SVGIG (reference sequence). The CDR3 loop is CAWIAVTENTGELFF. CDR3 DNA sequence: TGTGCCTGGATTGCAGTGACAGAGAACACCGGGGAGCTGTTTTTT.

The CDR3 DNA reads TGTGCCAGCCAGGTGGTACAGGGAGACAACTATGGCTACACCTTC. Its protein product is CASQVVQGDNYGYTF. The chain uses TRBV4-2 and TRBJ1-2; D possibly corresponds to TRBD1 (6 bases). CDR1 is LGHNA, CDR2 YNFKEQ, per germline. This CDR3 is 15 amino acids long. Trimming removed 8 bases at V and 2 bases at J, with 18 bases between.

This chain uses TRBV28 with TRBJ2-7; D is perhaps TRBD2 (6 bases). The V gene lost 3 bases and the J gene lost 3 bases, with 15 bases spanning the gap. This CDR3 is 15 amino acids long. Germline V gene data show CDR1 as MDHEN and CDR2 as SYDVKM. The CDR3 bases are TGTGCCAGCAGTTTTAAAGGGACTGGGGGCTACGAGCAGTACTTC. Translation gives CASSFKGTGGYEQYF. Combining the CDR3 with reference TRBV28 and TRBJ2-7 gives the whole variable domain DVKVTQSSRYLVKRTGEKVFLECVQDMDHENMFWYRQDPGLGLRLIYFSYDVKMKEKGDIPEGYSVSREKKERFSLILESASTNQTSMYLCASSFKGTGGYEQYFGPGTRLTVT.

V is TRBV18 and J is TRBJ1-2; 11 bases agree with TRBD1. CDR1 and CDR2 (germline): KGHSH, LQKENI. V was pared by 3 bases and J by 5 bases, with 2 bases of the junction left unmatched. CDR3 length equals 14 residues. The CDR3: CASSPGQGDYGYTF. Here the CDR3 DNA reads TGTGCCAGCTCACCGGGACAGGGGGATTATGGCTACACCTTC.

The chain combines TRBV29-1 with TRBJ1-1, with D possibly being TRBD1 (6 bases). V was cut by 7 bases and J by 1 base, with 13 bases left in between. The V gene's germline CDR1 is SQVTM and CDR2 ANQGSEA. The CDR3 length is 13 residues. CDR3 nucleotides: TGCAGCGCCGGACAGAGTCAGAACACTGAAGCTTTCTTT. This codes for CSAGQSQNTEAFF.

This clone was recorded only once. This chain's CDR3 is CASSLGASGYYNEQFF. CDR3 DNA sequence: TGCGCCAGCAGCTTGGGGGCTAGCGGATATTACAATGAGCAGTTCTTC. The chain employs TRBV5-1 and TRBJ2-1; 7 bases agree with TRBD2. CDR1 is SGHRS and CDR2 is YFSETQ in the germline V gene. CDR3 size: 16 residues. V lost 0 bases and J lost 4; bases outside the gene matches: 7. The full variable domain, rest sourced from reference TRBV5-1 and TRBJ2-1, is KAGVTQTPRYLIKTRGQQVTLSCSPISGHRSVSWYQQTPGQGLQFLFEYFSETQRNKGNFPGRFSGRQFSNSRSEMNVSTLELGDSALYLCASSLGASGYYNEQFFGPGTRLTVL.

The J gene is TRBJ2-1, the V gene TRBV5-4; possible D gene TRBD1, 6 bases. The CDR3 extends over 14 amino acids. Germline loops: CDR1 SGHNT, CDR2 YYREEE (reference sequence). With 2 bases removed from V and 5 bases from J, the gap between germline ends came to 11 bases. For the CDR3, the DNA is TGTGCCAGCAGCTTCCGGGACAATAACAATGAGCAGTTCTTC. The encoded protein is CASSFRDNNNEQFF.

The CDR3 reads CASSFGQPNQPQHF. The CDR3 DNA is TGTGCCAGCAGTTTTGGACAACCCAATCAGCCCCAGCATTTT. The chain couples TRBV28 to TRBJ1-5, with D perhaps TRBD1 (5 bases). The V end was cut by 3 bases, the J end by 3 bases, with 9 bases between. The CDR3 runs to 14 residues. Per the germline V gene, CDR1 is MDHEN and CDR2 is SYDVKM.

The rearrangement joins TRBV9 to TRBJ1-1; D may be TRBD1 (5 bases). Deletions cut 4 bases from V and 8 bases from J, with 15 bases between. The germline V gene has CDR1 SGDLS and CDR2 YYNGEE. The CDR3 is 13 residues long. DNA for the CDR3: TGTGCCAGCAGCAACCGGGAGTCAGGGGAAGCTTTCTTT. This encodes CASSNRESGEAFF.

The chain links TRBV28 to TRBJ1-5; 10 nucleotides line up with TRBD1. The germline V gene encodes CDR1 MDHEN and CDR2 SYDVKM. The CDR3 extends over 14 amino acids. With 5 bases clipped from V and 6 bases from J, the junction kept 4 bases outside the gene matches. The CDR3 region has the DNA TGTGCCAGCAGTACCGGGACAGGGGCTCAGCCCCAGCATTTT. It specifies CASSTGTGAQPQHF.

The J gene is TRBJ1-3, the V gene TRBV4-1; tentative D call: TRBD1 (5 bases). The CDR3 is 16 residues long. V lost 1 base and J 2 bases, leaving 12 bases between the germline ends. Germline V gene data show CDR1 as MGHRA and CDR2 as YSYEKL. This CDR3 reads CASSQGPGQAGNTIYF. The DNA for the CDR3 is TGCGCCAGCAGCCAAGGACCAGGGCAAGCTGGAAACACCATATATTTT.

The genes are TRBV2 and TRBJ2-3, with TRBD2 matching over 8 bases. The J segment lost 2 bases and the V segment lost 7 bases, leaving 8 bases of the junction unmatched. This CDR3 is built from 15 residues. In germline, CDR1 is SNHLY, CDR2 FYNNEI. The CDR3 nucleotides read TGTGCCAGCACACTGACTAGCGCGGCCACAGATACGCAGTATTTT. Residues: CASTLTSAATDTQYF. Combining the CDR3 with reference TRBV2 and TRBJ2-3 gives the whole variable domain EPEVTQTPSHQVTQMGQEVILRCVPISNHLYFYWYRQILGQKVEFLVSFYNNEISEKSEIFDDQFSVERPDGSNFTLKIRSTKLEDSAMYFCASTLTSAATDTQYFGPGTRLTVL.

This clone was counted between two and nine times. This sequence joins TRBV27 and TRBJ1-5; 9 nucleotides align to TRBD1. Germline loops: CDR1 MNHEY, CDR2 SMNVEV (reference sequence). After removal of 7 bases from V and 5 bases from J, the junction contained 9 bases not matched to a gene. CDR3 length: 15 amino acids. The CDR3 region is CASTPSGTGYQPQHF. The CDR3 DNA follows: TGTGCCAGCACCCCCTCCGGGACAGGGTATCAGCCCCAGCATTTT.

The chain employs TRBV7-8 and TRBJ2-2; D is possibly TRBD2 (6 bases). CDR3 length: 17 residues. V lost 5 bases to trimming and J lost 4 bases, with 20 bases between them. The V gene's germline CDR1 is SGHVS and CDR2 FQNEAQ. CDR3 nucleotide sequence: TGTGCCAGCAGCCAACCCTTTAGCGGAGCTGCCACCGGGGAGCTGTTTTTT. As protein: CASSQPFSGAATGELFF.

CDR3 loop: CASSLVGTNYNEQFF. The DNA of the CDR3 is TGTGCCAGCAGCTTGGTTGGCACGAATTACAATGAGCAGTTCTTC. The rearrangement joins TRBV5-5 to TRBJ2-1; D remains unclear. Trimming removed 0 bases at V and 4 bases at J, with 11 bases between. CDR1 is SGHKS and CDR2 is YYEKEE in the germline V gene (reference sequence). The CDR3 sequence is 15 residues long. Combining the CDR3 with reference TRBV5-5 and TRBJ2-1 gives the whole variable domain DAGVTQSPTHLIKTRGQQVTLRCSPISGHKSVSWYQQVLGQGPQFIFQYYEKEERGRGNFPDRFSARQFPNYSSELNVNALLLGDSALYLCASSLVGTNYNEQFFGPGTRLTVL.

The chain carries TRBV6-1 and TRBJ2-3; D is ambiguous. From germline, CDR1 is MNHNS and CDR2 SASEGT. The CDR3 sequence is 15 residues long. V was cut by 2 bases and J by 4 bases, with 13 bases left in between. The CDR3 bases are TGTGCCAGCAGTGAAATACCCCTGTCAGCAGATACGCAGTATTTT. It codes for CASSEIPLSADTQYF.